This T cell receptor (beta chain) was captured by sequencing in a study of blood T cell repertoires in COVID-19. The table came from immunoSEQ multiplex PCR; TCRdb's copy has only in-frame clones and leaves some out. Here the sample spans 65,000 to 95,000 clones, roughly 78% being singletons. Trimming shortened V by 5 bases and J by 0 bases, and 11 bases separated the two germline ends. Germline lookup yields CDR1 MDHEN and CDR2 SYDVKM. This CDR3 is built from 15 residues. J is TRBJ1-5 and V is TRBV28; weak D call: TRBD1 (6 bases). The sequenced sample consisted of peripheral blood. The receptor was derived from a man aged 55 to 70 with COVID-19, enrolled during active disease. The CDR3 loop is CASSPGEGSNQPQHF. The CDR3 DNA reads TGTGCCAGCAGTCCAGGGGAGGGTAGCAATCAGCCCCAGCATTTT. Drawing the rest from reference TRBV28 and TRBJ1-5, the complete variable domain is DVKVTQSSRYLVKRTGEKVFLECVQDMDHENMFWYRQDPGLGLRLIYFSYDVKMKEKGDIPEGYSVSREKKERFSLILESASTNQTSMYLCASSPGEGSNQPQHFGDGTRLSIL.